The subject of this entry is one TCR beta chain. Its specificity is unknown. This entry belongs to a study of CD8 T cells in Susac syndrome. Study-wide results and caveats: The number of individuals included in the study's TCR sequencing and HLA analysis was acknowledged as relatively small.

RNA in amounts of about 0.45 to 1 ug was reverse transcribed with random hexamers. With immunoSEQ multiplex PCR, TCR beta CDR3 was amplified across 54 Vbeta and 13 Jbeta. MiXCR was run by TCRdb on the immunoSEQ multiplex PCR reads, yielding one entry per CDR3 protein. This table has 150,000 to 200,000 distinct CDR3 sequences, under 95% appearing once. The ends lost 4 bases at V and 3 bases at J; junction bases unmatched: 10. This CDR3 comprises 15 residues. CDR1 is SGHRS and CDR2 is YFSETQ in the germline V gene. CD8+ and CD4+ T cells circulating in blood were sequenced for TCR beta. The gene calls are TRBV5-1 and TRBJ2-7; 7 bases are shared with TRBD2. Sequenced: CD4+ T cells from PBMCs. This clonotype was obtained from a human donor in good health. The CDR3 nucleotides read TGCGCCAGCAGCCCCCCAGGGAGGGCCCTCTACGAGCAGTACTTC. It codes for CASSPPGRALYEQYF.